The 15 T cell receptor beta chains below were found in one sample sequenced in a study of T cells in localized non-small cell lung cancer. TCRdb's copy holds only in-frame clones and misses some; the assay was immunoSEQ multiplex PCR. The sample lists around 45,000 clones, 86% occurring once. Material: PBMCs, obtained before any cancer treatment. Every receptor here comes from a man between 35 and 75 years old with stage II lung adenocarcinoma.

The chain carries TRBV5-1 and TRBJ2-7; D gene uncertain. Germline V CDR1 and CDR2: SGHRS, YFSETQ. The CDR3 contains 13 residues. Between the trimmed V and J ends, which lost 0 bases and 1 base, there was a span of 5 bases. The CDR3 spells CASSLGSSYEQYV. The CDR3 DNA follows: TGCGCCAGCAGCTTGGGATCTTCCTACGAGCAGTACGTC.

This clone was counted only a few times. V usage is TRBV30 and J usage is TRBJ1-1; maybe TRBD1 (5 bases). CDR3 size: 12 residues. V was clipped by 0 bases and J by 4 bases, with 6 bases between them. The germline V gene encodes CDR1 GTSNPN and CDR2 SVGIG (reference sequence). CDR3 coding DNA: TGTGCCTGGAGTGTAACAGGCACTGAAGCTTTCTTT. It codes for CAWSVTGTEAFF.

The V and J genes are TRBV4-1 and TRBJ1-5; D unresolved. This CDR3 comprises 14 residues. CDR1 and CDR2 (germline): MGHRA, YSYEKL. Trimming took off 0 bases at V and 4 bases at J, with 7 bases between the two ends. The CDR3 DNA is TGCGCCAGCAGCCAAGATCGAGGGAATCAGCCCCAGCATTTT. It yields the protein CASSQDRGNQPQHF.

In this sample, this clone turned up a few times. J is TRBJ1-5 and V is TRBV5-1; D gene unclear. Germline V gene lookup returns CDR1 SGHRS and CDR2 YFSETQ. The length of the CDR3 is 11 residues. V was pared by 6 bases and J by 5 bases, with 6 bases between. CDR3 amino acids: CASTFDQPQHF. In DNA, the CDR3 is TGCGCCAGCACGTTTGATCAGCCCCAGCATTTT.

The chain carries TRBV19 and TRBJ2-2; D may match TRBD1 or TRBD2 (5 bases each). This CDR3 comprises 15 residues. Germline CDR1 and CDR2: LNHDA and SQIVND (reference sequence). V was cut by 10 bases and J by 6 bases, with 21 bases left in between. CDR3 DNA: TGTGCCACCACGCCGGGACGAGGTGGGGCCGGGGAGCTGTTTTTT. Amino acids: CATTPGRGGAGELFF.

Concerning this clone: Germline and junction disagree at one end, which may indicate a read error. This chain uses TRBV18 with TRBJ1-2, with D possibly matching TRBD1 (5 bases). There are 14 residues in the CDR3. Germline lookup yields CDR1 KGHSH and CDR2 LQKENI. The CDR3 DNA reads TGTGCCAGCTCACAGGAGCAGGGAGATTATGACTACACCTTC. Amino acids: CASSQEQGDYDYTF.

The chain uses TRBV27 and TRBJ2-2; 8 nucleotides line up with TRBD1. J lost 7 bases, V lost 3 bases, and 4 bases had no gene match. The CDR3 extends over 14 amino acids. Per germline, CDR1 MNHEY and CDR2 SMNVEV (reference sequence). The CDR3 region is CASSLDRVGGELFF. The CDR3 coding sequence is TGTGCCAGCAGTTTGGACAGGGTTGGCGGGGAGCTGTTTTTT.

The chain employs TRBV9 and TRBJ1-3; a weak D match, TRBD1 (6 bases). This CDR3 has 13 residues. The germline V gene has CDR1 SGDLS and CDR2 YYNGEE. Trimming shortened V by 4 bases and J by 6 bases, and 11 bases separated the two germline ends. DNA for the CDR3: TGTGCCAGCAGCCCCGGACAGCCAAACACCATATATTTT. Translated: CASSPGQPNTIYF.

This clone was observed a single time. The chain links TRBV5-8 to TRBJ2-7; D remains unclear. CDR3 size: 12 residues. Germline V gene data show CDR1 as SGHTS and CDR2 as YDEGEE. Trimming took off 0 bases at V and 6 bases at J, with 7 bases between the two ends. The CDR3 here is CASSLAATEQYV. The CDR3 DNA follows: TGTGCCAGCAGCTTGGCCGCTACCGAGCAGTACGTC.

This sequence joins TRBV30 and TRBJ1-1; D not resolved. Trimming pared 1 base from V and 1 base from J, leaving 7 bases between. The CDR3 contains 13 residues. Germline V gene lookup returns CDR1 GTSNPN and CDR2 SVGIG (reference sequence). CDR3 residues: CAWSAERNTEAFF. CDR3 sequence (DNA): TGTGCCTGGAGTGCGGAGAGGAACACTGAAGCTTTCTTT. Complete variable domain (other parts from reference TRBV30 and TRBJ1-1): SQTIHQWPATLVQPVGSPLSLECTVEGTSNPNLYWYRQAAGRGLQLLFYSVGIGQISSEVPQNLSASRPQDRQFILSSKKLLLSDSGFYLCAWSAERNTEAFFGQGTRLTVV.

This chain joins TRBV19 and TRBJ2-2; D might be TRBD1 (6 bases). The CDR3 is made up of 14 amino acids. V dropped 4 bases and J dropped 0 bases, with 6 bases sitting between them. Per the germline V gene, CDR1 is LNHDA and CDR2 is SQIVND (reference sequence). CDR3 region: CASSRGPNTGELFF. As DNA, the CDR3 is TGTGCCAGTAGTAGGGGGCCGAACACCGGGGAGCTGTTTTTT.

For the CDR3, the DNA is TGCGCCAGCAGCTTGCTTCGTCCAGGTCAGATCCACGAGCAGTACTTC. Translating it yields CASSLLRPGQIHEQYF. The rearrangement joins TRBV5-1 to TRBJ2-7; D gene unclear. The germline gives CDR1 SGHRS, CDR2 YFSETQ. V was shortened by 1 base and J by 5 bases, with 19 bases between the two germline ends. The CDR3 has 16 residues.

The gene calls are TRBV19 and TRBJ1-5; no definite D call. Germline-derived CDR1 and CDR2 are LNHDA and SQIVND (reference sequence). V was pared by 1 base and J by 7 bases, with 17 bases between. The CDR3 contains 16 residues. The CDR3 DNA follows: TGTGCCAGTAGTATAGGTTGGCAAGGAGAAGAGCAGCCCCAGCATTTT. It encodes CASSIGWQGEEQPQHF.

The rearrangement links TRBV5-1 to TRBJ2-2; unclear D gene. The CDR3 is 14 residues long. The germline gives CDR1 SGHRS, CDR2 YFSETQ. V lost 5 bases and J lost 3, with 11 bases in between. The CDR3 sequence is CASSPEVHTGELFF. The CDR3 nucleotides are TGCGCCAGCAGTCCTGAGGTCCACACCGGGGAGCTGTTTTTT. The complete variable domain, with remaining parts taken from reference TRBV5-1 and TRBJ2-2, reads KAGVTQTPRYLIKTRGQQVTLSCSPISGHRSVSWYQQTPGQGLQFLFEYFSETQRNKGNFPGRFSGRQFSNSRSEMNVSTLELGDSALYLCASSPEVHTGELFFGEGSRLTVL.

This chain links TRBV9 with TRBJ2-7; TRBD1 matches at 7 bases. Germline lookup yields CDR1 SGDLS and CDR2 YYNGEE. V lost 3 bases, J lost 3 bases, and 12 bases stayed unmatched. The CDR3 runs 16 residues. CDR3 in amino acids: CASSDLRDSPNYEQYF. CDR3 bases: TGTGCCAGCAGCGACCTGAGGGACAGCCCGAACTACGAGCAGTACTTC.